The sequence of this T cell receptor (beta chain) was determined in a study of glioma-infiltrating T cells. Using RNA template, CDR3s of TCR alpha and beta were amplified with iRepertoire arm-PCR. Tissue mRNA or PBMC total RNA, roughly 100-400 ng, went into one-step reverse transcription and amplification. TCRdb fed the multiplex PCR reads into MiXCR, producing one record per CDR3 protein. The data hold over 100,000 distinct CDR3 sequences, with around a quarter observed a single time. Study-wide results and caveats: CDR3 overlap between tissue and blood was very small. Non-neoplastic patients had below-expected tissue-blood divergence, while all gliomas exceeded expectation.

This clonotype was counted a single time. What it binds is not known. A much larger clone differs from this one at a single base, so this may be a read error. This CDR3 spans 14 amino acids. V lost 5 bases, J lost 5 bases, and 5 bases stayed unmatched. Looked up from germline, CDR1 is SGHTA and CDR2 is FQGTGA. The genes are TRBV7-3 and TRBJ1-1, with 10 bases lining up with TRBD1. The clonotype originates from a human donor with low-grade glioma or glioblastoma, undergoing nonglioma brain surgery, or in good health (not recorded which). The sample was glioma tissue, nonneoplastic brain tissue, or PBMCs (not recorded which). CDR3 DNA sequence: TGTGCCAGCAGCCGGACAGGGGGAGGAACTGAAGCTTTCTTT. Translated, it gives CASSRTGGGTEAFF.